This TCR beta chain was profiled in a study of CD8+CD57+ T cells in acquired aplastic anemia. General study points: Some 29 shared CD8+ CDR3s appeared highly expressed within patients' immunodominant clones.

This clonotype has just a few counts. Its matching antigen is unknown. TCR beta VDJ combinations and CDR3 sequences were profiled from genomic DNA. TCRdb analysed the reads with MiXCR anew, one entry per CDR3 protein. This sample has roughly 220,000 distinct CDR3 sequences, with over 55% found just once. Patients picked for sequencing had shown CD8+CD57+ cell expansion detected by flow cytometry. This CDR3 comprises 13 residues. V gave up 3 bases and J gave up 6 bases, with 10 bases separating them. CDR1 is ENHRY, CDR2 SYGVKD, per germline. Sequencing used sorted CD4+, CD8+, or CD8+CD57+ T cells (not recorded which) from PBMCs. This sequence originates from a human donor with aplastic anemia. The chain has TRBV10-3 and TRBJ2-3, with D possibly being TRBD2 (6 bases). CDR3 amino acids: CAISDGGVDTQYF. Here the CDR3 DNA reads TGTGCCATCAGTGACGGCGGGGTTGATACGCAGTATTTT.